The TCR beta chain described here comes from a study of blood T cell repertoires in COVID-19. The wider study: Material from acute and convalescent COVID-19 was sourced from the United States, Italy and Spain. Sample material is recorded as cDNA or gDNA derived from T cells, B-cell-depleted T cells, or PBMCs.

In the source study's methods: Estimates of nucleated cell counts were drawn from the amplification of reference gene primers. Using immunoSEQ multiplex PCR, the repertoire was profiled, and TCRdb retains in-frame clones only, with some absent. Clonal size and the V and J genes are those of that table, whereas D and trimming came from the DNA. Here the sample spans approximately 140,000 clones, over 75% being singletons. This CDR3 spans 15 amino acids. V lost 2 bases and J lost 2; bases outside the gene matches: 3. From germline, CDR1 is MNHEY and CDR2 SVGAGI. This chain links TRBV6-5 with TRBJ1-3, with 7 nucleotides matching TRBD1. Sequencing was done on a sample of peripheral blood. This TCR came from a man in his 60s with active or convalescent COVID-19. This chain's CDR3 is CASSYATGPGNTIYF. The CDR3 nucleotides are TGTGCCAGCAGTTACGCGACAGGGCCTGGAAACACCATATATTTT.